This TCR beta chain originates from a study of PD-1 blockade in classical Hodgkin lymphoma. Relapse was seen in all patients after autologous stem cell transplantation, and brentuximab vedotin exposure was variable. Study observations and caveats: A reduction in baseline TCR diversity was reportedly seen in newly diagnosed patients relative to healthy donors. Patients with an early start, nivolumab under 1 year after ASCT, were excluded. Only CD4+ TCR diversity, not CD8+, had risen significantly by C4D1.

Clones were sequenced by immunoSEQ multiplex PCR, and TCRdb holds only the in-frame ones, with some missing. The profile shows about 45,000 clones, around 72% of them singletons. CDR1 and CDR2 from the germline V gene are LGHNA and YSLEER. J lost 1 base, V lost 1 base, and 5 bases had no gene match. CDR3 length: 16 amino acids. This clone turned up a few times. Its antigen is still unknown. The sample consisted of peripheral blood mononuclear cells (PBMCs), taken before the second cycle of nivolumab. This receptor was taken from a human donor with classical Hodgkin lymphoma. The chain combines TRBV4-3 with TRBJ1-1; 8 positions match TRBD1. The CDR3 is CASSQADRGGNTEAFF. In nucleotides, the CDR3 is TGCGCCAGCAGCCAAGCCGACAGGGGAGGGAACACTGAAGCTTTCTTT.